These 8 T cell receptor beta chains originate from one sample sequenced in a study of cytomegalovirus exposure and HLA in healthy donors. PCR amplification relied on 60 Vbeta primers (plus 13 Jbeta primers). The table came from immunoSEQ multiplex PCR; TCRdb's copy has only in-frame clones and leaves some out. The table includes 140,000 to 150,000 clones, approximately 79% detected once. Sequences were obtained from PBMCs. Receptor source: a woman aged 25-40 years in good health and CMV-seronegative.

V usage is TRBV19 and J usage is TRBJ1-5; D is perhaps TRBD1 (5 bases). The V and J ends lost 7 bases and 4 bases respectively, with 17 bases between them. CDR1 and CDR2 (germline): LNHDA, SQIVND (reference sequence). The CDR3 spans 15 residues. The chain's CDR3 is CASTDVQGGNQPQHF. The CDR3 nucleotides are TGTGCCAGTACCGACGTCCAGGGTGGTAATCAGCCCCAGCATTTT.

This sequence joins TRBV18 and TRBJ1-6; the D is unclear. The V and J ends lost 3 bases and 11 bases respectively, with 17 bases between them. The germline V gene encodes CDR1 KGHSH and CDR2 LQKENI. This CDR3 contains 15 residues. CDR3 sequence reads: CASSPGAGALPPLHF. The CDR3 coding sequence is TGTGCCAGCTCACCCGGCGCAGGTGCCCTCCCACCCCTCCACTTT.

The gene calls are TRBV19 and TRBJ2-3, with 7 nucleotides matching TRBD1. CDR1 LNHDA and CDR2 SQIVND come from the germline V gene (reference sequence). The CDR3 length is 16 residues. V gave up 5 bases and J gave up 0 bases; unmatched junction bases: 8. The CDR3 sequence: CASSGTTGASTDTQYF. The CDR3 nucleotides read TGTGCCAGTAGTGGGACAACAGGGGCAAGCACAGATACGCAGTATTTT.

The chain employs TRBV6-1 and TRBJ2-5; 9 nucleotides line up with TRBD1. Per germline, CDR1 MNHNS and CDR2 SASEGT. There are 14 residues in the CDR3. J was trimmed by 2 bases and V by 7 bases; bases with no gene match: 5. CDR3 bases: TGTGCCAGCATGTGGACAGGGGATCAAGAGACCCAGTACTTC. It specifies CASMWTGDQETQYF.

The rearrangement joins TRBV13 to TRBJ2-1; 9 nucleotides align to TRBD1. The CDR3 extends over 17 amino acids. Looked up from germline, CDR1 is PRHDT and CDR2 is FYEKMQ (reference sequence). V was clipped by 0 bases and J by 4 bases; unmatched bases: 7. The CDR3 region is CASSLGGGTGKYNEQFF. Here the CDR3 DNA reads TGTGCCAGCAGCTTAGGAGGGGGGACAGGGAAATACAATGAGCAGTTCTTC.

This clone was found a few times. The chain uses TRBV11-1 and TRBJ2-7, with D tentatively TRBD1 (6 bases). The ends were cut back, 4 bases at V and 2 bases at J, with 15 bases in the middle. The CDR3 is 15 residues long. Germline CDR1 SGHAT, CDR2 FQDESV (reference sequence). CDR3 sequence: CASSWAGTRAYEQYF. CDR3 DNA sequence: TGTGCCAGCAGCTGGGCCGGGACACGAGCCTACGAGCAGTACTTC.

The chain combines TRBV29-1 with TRBJ1-1, with 12 bases matching TRBD1. Germline V gives CDR1 SQVTM, CDR2 ANQGSEA. This CDR3 is built from 16 residues. Unmatched junction bases numbered 8, after V lost 1 base and J lost 5 bases. The CDR3 bases are TGCAGCGTTGAAGGCGCGGGACAGGGGGCACGTACTGAAGCTTTCTTT. It yields the protein CSVEGAGQGARTEAFF.

The chain combines TRBV15 with TRBJ2-3, with D perhaps TRBD1 (6 bases). The V end was cut by 5 bases, the J end by 0 bases, with 24 bases between. CDR1 LNHNV and CDR2 YYDKDF come from the germline V gene (reference sequence). The CDR3 extends over 19 amino acids. The CDR3 loop is CATSGPTSGGYPSTDTQYF. DNA of the CDR3: TGTGCCACCAGCGGGCCTACTAGTGGGGGCTACCCTAGCACAGATACGCAGTATTTT.